What follows are 8 T cell receptor beta chains derived from one specimen sequenced in a study of beta chain features in type 1 diabetes. General observations from the study: TCRB CDR3s from Type 1 diabetes patients were moderately but significantly shorter in all four CD4+ subsets.

Of the isolated RNA, all was reverse transcribed, and so the sequenced material was expressed TCRB transcripts. TCRdb's table, derived via immunoSEQ multiplex PCR, lists solely in-frame clones and lacks some. The sample shows 230,000 or so clones, around 16% of them seen only once. No cognate antigen is known for these TCRs. Sequenced: naive CD4+ T cells from blood. Receptors originate from a man aged 30-40 years with type 1 diabetes.

The CDR3 loop reads CSASSGMYNEQFF. The CDR3 coding sequence is TGCAGCGCCTCCAGCGGAATGTACAATGAGCAGTTCTTC. The chain links TRBV29-1 to TRBJ2-1; D may be TRBD2 (5 bases). The CDR3 runs to 13 residues. Germline CDR1 is SQVTM and CDR2 is ANQGSEA. Trimming removed 7 bases from V and 4 bases from J, with 14 bases in between.

This clone has a handful of counts. V usage is TRBV13 and J usage is TRBJ1-1; D uncertain. The V end was cut by 2 bases, the J end by 4 bases, with 5 bases between. Germline assignment: CDR1 PRHDT and CDR2 FYEKMQ (reference sequence). CDR3 length: 12 residues. This CDR3 is CASSLSVTEAFF. CDR3 in DNA: TGTGCCAGCAGCTTATCCGTCACTGAAGCTTTCTTT. Based on the CDR3 plus reference TRBV13 and TRBJ1-1, the full variable domain is AAGVIQSPRHLIKEKRETATLKCYPIPRHDTVYWYQQGPGQDPQFLISFYEKMQSDKGSIPDRFSAQQFSDYHSELNMSSLELGDSALYFCASSLSVTEAFFGQGTRLTVV.

This chain links TRBV5-4 with TRBJ2-7; tentatively, D is TRBD1 (5 bases). The length of the CDR3 is 13 residues. V dropped 4 bases and J dropped 3 bases, with 11 bases sitting between them. Germline CDR1 and CDR2: SGHNT and YYREEE (reference sequence). CDR3 nucleotides: TGTGCCAGCAGCGCCGACAGAATCTACGAGCAGTACTTC. Amino acid sequence: CASSADRIYEQYF. Full variable domain (missing parts from reference TRBV5-4 and TRBJ2-7): ETGVTQSPTHLIKTRGQQVTLRCSSQSGHNTVSWYQQALGQGPQFIFQYYREEENGRGNFPPRFSGLQFPNYSSELNVNALELDDSALYLCASSADRIYEQYFGPGTRLTVT.

The chain joins TRBV2 to TRBJ1-5; D not certain. The V gene's germline CDR1 is SNHLY and CDR2 FYNNEI. The CDR3 loop spans 14 amino acids. V was trimmed by 3 bases and J by 5 bases, leaving 11 bases between them. CDR3 coding DNA: TGTGCCAGCAGTGACGGGCGGGGTTATCAGCCCCAGCATTTT. It is translated as CASSDGRGYQPQHF.

This chain links TRBV6-5 with TRBJ1-4, with D possibly TRBD1 on 5 matching bases. This CDR3 is built from 14 residues. Germline lookup yields CDR1 MNHEY and CDR2 SVGAGI. Trimming took 7 bases from V and 10 from J, leaving 19 bases between them. The CDR3 loop is CASTQSGTTRKLFF. CDR3 sequence (DNA): TGTGCCAGCACCCAATCCGGGACGACGAGAAAACTGTTTTTT.

This chain connects TRBV7-2 to TRBJ2-1; tentative D call: TRBD2 (5 bases). V was clipped by 3 bases and J by 3 bases, with 6 bases between them. There are 13 residues in the CDR3. CDR1 is SGHTA and CDR2 is FQGNSA in the germline V gene. CDR3 nucleotide sequence: TGTGCCAGCAGCTTCGGACTCTACAATGAGCAGTTCTTC. This sequence encodes CASSFGLYNEQFF.

The chain combines TRBV25-1 with TRBJ1-1, with TRBD1 matching 8 bases. This CDR3 is 14 amino acids long. Germline CDR1 is MGHDK and CDR2 is SYGVNS. The V and J ends lost 5 bases and 3 bases, in that order; junction bases with no gene match: 5. CDR3 protein: CASSSRTGYTEAFF. As DNA, the CDR3 is TGTGCCAGCAGTAGCCGGACAGGGTACACTGAAGCTTTCTTT.

This clone was counted between two and nine times. The genes are TRBV29-1 and TRBJ2-7; TRBD2 matches 8 bases. CDR1 and CDR2 (germline): SQVTM, ANQGSEA. With 2 bases clipped from V and 7 bases from J, the junction kept 16 bases outside the gene matches. The CDR3 has 16 amino acids. The DNA for the CDR3 is TGCAGCGTTGAAAACCTGGAGCGAGCGGGAGCCGCGGAGCAGTACTTC. Translated: CSVENLERAGAAEQYF.